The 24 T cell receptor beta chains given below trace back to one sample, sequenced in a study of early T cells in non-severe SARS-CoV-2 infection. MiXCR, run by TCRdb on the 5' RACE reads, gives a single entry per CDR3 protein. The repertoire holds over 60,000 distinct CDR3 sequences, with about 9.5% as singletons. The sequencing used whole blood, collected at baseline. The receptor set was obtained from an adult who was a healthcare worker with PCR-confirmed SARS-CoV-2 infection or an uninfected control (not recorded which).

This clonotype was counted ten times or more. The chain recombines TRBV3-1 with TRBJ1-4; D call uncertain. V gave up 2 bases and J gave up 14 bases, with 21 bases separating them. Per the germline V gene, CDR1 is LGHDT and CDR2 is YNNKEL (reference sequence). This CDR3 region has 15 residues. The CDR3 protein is CASSQPFGESGGLFF. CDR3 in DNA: TGTGCCAGCAGCCAACCCTTCGGGGAAAGTGGAGGGCTGTTTTTT.

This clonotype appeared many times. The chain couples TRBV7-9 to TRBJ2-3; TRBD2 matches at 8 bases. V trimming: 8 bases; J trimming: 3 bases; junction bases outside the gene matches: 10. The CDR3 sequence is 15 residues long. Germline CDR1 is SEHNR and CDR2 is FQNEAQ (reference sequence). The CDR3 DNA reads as TGTGCCAGCGATGAACGGGGGGGCCTGACAGATACGCAGTATTTT. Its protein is CASDERGGLTDTQYF.

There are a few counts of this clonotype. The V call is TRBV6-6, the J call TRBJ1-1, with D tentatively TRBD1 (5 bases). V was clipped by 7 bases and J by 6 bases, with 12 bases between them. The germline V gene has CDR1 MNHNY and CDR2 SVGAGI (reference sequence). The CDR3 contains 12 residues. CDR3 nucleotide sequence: TGTGCCAGCACCGGGACGTCCCCTGAAGCTTTCTTT. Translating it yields CASTGTSPEAFF.

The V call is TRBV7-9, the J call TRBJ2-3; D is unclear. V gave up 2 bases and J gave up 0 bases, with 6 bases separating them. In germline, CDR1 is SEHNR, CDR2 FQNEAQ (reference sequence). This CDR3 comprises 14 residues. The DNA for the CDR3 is TGTGCCAGCAGCTTAATGGCGAGCACAGATACGCAGTATTTT. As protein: CASSLMASTDTQYF.

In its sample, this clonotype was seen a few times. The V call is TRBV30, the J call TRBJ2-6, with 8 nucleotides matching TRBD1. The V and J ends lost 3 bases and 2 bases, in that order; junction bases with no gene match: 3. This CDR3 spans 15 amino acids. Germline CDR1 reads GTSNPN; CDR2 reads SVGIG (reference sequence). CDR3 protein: CAWSPGGAGANVLTF. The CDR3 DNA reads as TGTGCCTGGAGCCCAGGGGGCGCTGGGGCCAACGTCCTGACTTTC.

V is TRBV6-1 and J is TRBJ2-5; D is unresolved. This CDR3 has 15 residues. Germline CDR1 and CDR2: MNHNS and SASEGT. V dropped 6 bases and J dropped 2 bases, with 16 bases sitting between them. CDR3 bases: TGTGCCAGCAGCGCTGTCCGGACCCAGCAAGAGACCCAGTACTTC. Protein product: CASSAVRTQQETQYF.

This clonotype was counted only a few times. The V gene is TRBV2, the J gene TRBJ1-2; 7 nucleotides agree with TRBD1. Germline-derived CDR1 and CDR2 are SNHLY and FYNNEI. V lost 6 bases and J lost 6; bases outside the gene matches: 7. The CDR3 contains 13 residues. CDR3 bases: TGTGCCAGCAGCGTAGACAGGGCCAATGGCTACACCTTC. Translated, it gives CASSVDRANGYTF.

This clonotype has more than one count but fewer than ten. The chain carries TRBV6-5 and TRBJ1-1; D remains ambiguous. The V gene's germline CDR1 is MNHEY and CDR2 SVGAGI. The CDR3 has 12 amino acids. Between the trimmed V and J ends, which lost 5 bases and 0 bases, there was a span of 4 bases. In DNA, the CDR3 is TGTGCCAGCAGTCGGGTGAACACTGAAGCTTTCTTT. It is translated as CASSRVNTEAFF.

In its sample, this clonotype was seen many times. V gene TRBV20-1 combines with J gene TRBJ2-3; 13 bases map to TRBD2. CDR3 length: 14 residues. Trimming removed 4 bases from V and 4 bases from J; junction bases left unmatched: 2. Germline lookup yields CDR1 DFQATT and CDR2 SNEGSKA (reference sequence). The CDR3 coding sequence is TGCAGTGCTAAAACTAGCGGGGGGGCAGATACGCAGTATTTT. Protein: CSAKTSGGADTQYF.

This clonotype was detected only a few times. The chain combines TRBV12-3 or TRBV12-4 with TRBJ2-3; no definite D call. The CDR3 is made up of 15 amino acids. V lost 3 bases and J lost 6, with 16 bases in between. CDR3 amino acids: CASSFGVGPSDTQYF. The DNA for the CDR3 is TGTGCCAGCAGTTTTGGGGTGGGCCCATCCGATACGCAGTATTTT.

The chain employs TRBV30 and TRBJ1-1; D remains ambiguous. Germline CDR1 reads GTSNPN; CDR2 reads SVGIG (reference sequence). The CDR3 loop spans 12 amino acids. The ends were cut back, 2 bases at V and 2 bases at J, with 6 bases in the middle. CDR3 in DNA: TGTGCCTGGAGTCAGCTTAACACTGAAGCTTTCTTT. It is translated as CAWSQLNTEAFF.

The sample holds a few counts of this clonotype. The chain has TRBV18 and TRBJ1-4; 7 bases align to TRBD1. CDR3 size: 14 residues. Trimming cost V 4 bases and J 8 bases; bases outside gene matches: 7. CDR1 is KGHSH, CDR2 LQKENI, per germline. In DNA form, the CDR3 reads TGTGCCAGCTCACTTAGGGGGCTAGAAGAAAAACTGTTTTTT. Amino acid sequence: CASSLRGLEEKLFF.

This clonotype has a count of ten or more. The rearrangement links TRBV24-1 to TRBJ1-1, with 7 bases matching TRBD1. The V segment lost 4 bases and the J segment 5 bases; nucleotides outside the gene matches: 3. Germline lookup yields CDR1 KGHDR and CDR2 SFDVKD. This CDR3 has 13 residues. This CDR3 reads CATSDHRGTEAFF. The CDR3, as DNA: TGTGCCACCAGTGACCACAGGGGTACTGAAGCTTTCTTT.

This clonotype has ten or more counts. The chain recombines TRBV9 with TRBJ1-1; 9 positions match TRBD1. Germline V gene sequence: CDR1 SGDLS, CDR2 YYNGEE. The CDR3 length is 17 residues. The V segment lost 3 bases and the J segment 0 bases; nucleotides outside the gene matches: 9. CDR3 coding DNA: TGTGCCAGCAGCGCTAGGGACAGGGTGCTCATGAACACTGAAGCTTTCTTT. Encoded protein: CASSARDRVLMNTEAFF.

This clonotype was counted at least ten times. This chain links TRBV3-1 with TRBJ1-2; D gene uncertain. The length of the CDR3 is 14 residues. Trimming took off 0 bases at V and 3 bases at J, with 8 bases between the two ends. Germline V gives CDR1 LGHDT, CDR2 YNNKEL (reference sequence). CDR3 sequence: CASSQDNIHYGYTF. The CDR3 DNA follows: TGTGCCAGCAGCCAAGATAATATTCACTATGGCTACACCTTC.

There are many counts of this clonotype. CDR3 in amino acids: CASSGRGGYEQYF. CDR3 DNA sequence: TGTGCCAGCAGCGGAAGGGGAGGCTACGAGCAGTACTTC. The chain carries TRBV7-9 and TRBJ2-7; D perhaps matches TRBD2 (6 bases). Germline V gene lookup returns CDR1 SEHNR and CDR2 FQNEAQ (reference sequence). This CDR3 region has 13 residues. The V end lost 5 bases, the J end lost 3 bases, and 11 bases lay between the germline ends.

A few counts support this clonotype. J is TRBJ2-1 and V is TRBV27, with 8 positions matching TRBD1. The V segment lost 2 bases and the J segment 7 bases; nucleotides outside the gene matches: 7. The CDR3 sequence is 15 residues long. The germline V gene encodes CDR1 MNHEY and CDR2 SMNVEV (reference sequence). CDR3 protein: CASSLRGQVFNEQFF. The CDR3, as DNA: TGTGCCAGCAGTTTAAGGGGACAGGTTTTTAATGAGCAGTTCTTC.

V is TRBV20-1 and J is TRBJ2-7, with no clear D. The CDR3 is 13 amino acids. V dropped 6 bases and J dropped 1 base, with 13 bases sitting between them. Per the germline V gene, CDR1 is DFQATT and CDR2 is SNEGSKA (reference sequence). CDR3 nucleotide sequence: TGCAGTGCGGGTCGGGTAGGATCCTACGAGCAGTACTTC. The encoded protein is CSAGRVGSYEQYF.

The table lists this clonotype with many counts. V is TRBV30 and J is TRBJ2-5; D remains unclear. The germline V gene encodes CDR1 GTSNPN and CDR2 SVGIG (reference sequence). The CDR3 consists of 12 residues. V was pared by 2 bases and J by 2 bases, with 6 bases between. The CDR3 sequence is CAWSMGQETQYF. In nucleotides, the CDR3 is TGTGCCTGGAGTATGGGGCAAGAGACCCAGTACTTC.

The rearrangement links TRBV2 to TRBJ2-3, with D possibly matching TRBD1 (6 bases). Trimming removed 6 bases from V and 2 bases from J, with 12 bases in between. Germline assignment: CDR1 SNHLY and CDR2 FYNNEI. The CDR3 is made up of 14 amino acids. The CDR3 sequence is CASSGDIFTDTQYF. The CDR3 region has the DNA TGTGCCAGCAGCGGGGACATTTTCACAGATACGCAGTATTTT.

CDR3 nucleotide sequence: TGTGCCAGCAGTTCCAGTCTGACCCCCACAGATACGCAGTATTTT. Protein sequence: CASSSSLTPTDTQYF. V and J are TRBV6-5 and TRBJ2-3; no clear D gene. CDR3 length: 15 residues. Germline V gene sequence: CDR1 MNHEY, CDR2 SVGAGI. The V gene lost 4 bases and the J gene lost 2 bases, with 13 bases spanning the gap.

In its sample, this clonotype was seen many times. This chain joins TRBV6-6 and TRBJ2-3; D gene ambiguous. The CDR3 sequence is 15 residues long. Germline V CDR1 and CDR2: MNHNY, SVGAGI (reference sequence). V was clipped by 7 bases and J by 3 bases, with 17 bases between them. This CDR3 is CASKVRPEGTDTQYF. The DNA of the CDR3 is TGTGCCAGCAAGGTGAGGCCCGAAGGGACAGATACGCAGTATTTT.

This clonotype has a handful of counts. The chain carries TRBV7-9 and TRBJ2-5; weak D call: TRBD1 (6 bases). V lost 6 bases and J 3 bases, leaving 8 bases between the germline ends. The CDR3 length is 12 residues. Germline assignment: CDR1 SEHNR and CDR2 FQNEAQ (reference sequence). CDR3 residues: CASRRQEETQYF. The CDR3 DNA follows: TGTGCCAGCAGACGACAGGAAGAGACCCAGTACTTC. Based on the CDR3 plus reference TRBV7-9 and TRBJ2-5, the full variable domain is DTGVSQNPRHKITKRGQNVTFRCDPISEHNRLYWYRQTLGQGPEFLTYFQNEAQLEKSRLLSDRFSAERPKGSFSTLEIQRTEQGDSAMYLCASRRQEETQYFGPGTRLLVL.

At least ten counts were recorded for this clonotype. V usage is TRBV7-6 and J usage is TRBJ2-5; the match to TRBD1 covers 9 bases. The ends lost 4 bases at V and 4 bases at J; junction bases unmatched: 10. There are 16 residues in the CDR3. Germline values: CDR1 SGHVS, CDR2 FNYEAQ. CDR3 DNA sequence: TGTGCCAGCAGCTCACAGGGGGCGCGTTTCGTAGAGACCCAGTACTTC. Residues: CASSSQGARFVETQYF.